These 5 T cell receptor beta chains were all obtained from the same sample, sequenced in a study of beta chain features in type 1 diabetes. The whole isolated RNA underwent reverse transcription, so sequencing captured expressed TCRB transcripts. Sequenced by immunoSEQ multiplex PCR; TCRdb stores in-frame clones only, minus some. The sample gives over 40,000 clones, about half of which show up once; about 2.1% is in the top ten. Sequencing used Tregs from blood. These receptors all come from a woman younger than 35 in good health.

This rearrangement joins TRBV28 to TRBJ1-5; a weak D match, TRBD1 (5 bases). Looked up from germline, CDR1 is MDHEN and CDR2 is SYDVKM. The V gene lost 2 bases and the J gene lost 3 bases, with 11 bases spanning the gap. The CDR3 totals 15 residues. The CDR3 DNA reads TGTGCCAGCAGTTTAGGGGCGACGGTCAATCAGCCCCAGCATTTT. As protein: CASSLGATVNQPQHF. The full variable domain, with the rest looked up from reference TRBV28 and TRBJ1-5, is DVKVTQSSRYLVKRTGEKVFLECVQDMDHENMFWYRQDPGLGLRLIYFSYDVKMKEKGDIPEGYSVSREKKERFSLILESASTNQTSMYLCASSLGATVNQPQHFGDGTRLSIL.

Worth noting for this clone: One base away lies a much larger clone, so this may be a sequencing read error. This CDR3 is also generated by other DNA sequences in the sample. The chain joins TRBV19 to TRBJ1-1, with D unclear. The CDR3 runs 14 residues. The ends were cut back, 7 bases at V and 5 bases at J, with 17 bases in the middle. The V gene's germline CDR1 is LNHDA and CDR2 SQIVND (reference sequence). The CDR3 DNA is TGTGCCAGTACCCTTTCCGGTGAGAGGACTGAAGCTTTCTTT. This sequence encodes CASTLSGERTEAFF.

The rearrangement links TRBV27 to TRBJ2-1, with D perhaps TRBD2 (6 bases). Looked up from germline, CDR1 is MNHEY and CDR2 is SMNVEV (reference sequence). The CDR3 has 13 amino acids. The germline V and J ends were trimmed by 3 bases and 10 bases, with 13 bases remaining between them. In DNA form, the CDR3 reads TGTGCCAGCAGTTTTGGAGGGAGAGGCGAGCAGTTCTTC. Translating it yields CASSFGGRGEQFF.

The genes are TRBV7-2 and TRBJ1-5; TRBD1 matches at 9 bases. The CDR3 length is 15 residues. V lost 1 base to trimming and J lost 6 bases; unmatched junction nucleotides: 4. CDR1 is SGHTA, CDR2 FQGNSA, per germline. The CDR3 nucleotides read TGTGCCAGCAGCTTAGAACAGGGGGCCGCTCAGCCCCAGCATTTT. Translated, it gives CASSLEQGAAQPQHF.

The rearrangement links TRBV5-1 to TRBJ2-3; 12 bases are shared with TRBD2. The length of the CDR3 is 16 residues. V shed 4 bases and J 2 bases; nucleotides not matched to a gene: 5. Germline V gene data show CDR1 as SGHRS and CDR2 as YFSETQ. In DNA form, the CDR3 reads TGCGCCAGCAGCCCCGGACTAGCGGGAATCACAGATACGCAGTATTTT. Translation: CASSPGLAGITDTQYF. Filled out from reference TRBV5-1 and TRBJ2-3, the complete variable domain reads KAGVTQTPRYLIKTRGQQVTLSCSPISGHRSVSWYQQTPGQGLQFLFEYFSETQRNKGNFPGRFSGRQFSNSRSEMNVSTLELGDSALYLCASSPGLAGITDTQYFGPGTRLTVL.